The subject of this entry is one TCR beta chain. The data were taken from a study of control samples from healthy donors and cancer patients. Clones were read by immunoSEQ multiplex PCR, and TCRdb kept only the in-frame ones, dropping some. The data show 70,000 or so clones, roughly 80% seen once. This sequence was found in a woman in her 50s with lung cancer. The specimen was PBMCs.

For the CDR3, the DNA is TGTGCCAGCAGCTTAGGCCTAGCGGGGGGAACAGATACGCAGTATTTT. Translated, it gives CASSLGLAGGTDTQYF. The genes are TRBV7-8 and TRBJ2-3; TRBD2 matches 11 bases. This CDR3 has 16 residues. Looked up from germline, CDR1 is SGHVS and CDR2 is FQNEAQ. V shed 1 base and J 3 bases; nucleotides not matched to a gene: 3.